This TCR beta chain emerged from a study of blood T cell repertoires in COVID-19. Overall study context: The United States, Italy and Spain provided the acute and convalescent COVID-19 samples. Nucleic acid was either cDNA or gDNA, and it came from T cells, B-cell-depleted T cells, or PBMCs.

Trimming shortened V by 0 bases and J by 3 bases, and 14 bases separated the two germline ends. CDR3 length: 16 residues. The germline V gene has CDR1 LGHDT and CDR2 YNNKEL (reference sequence). Original handling: Reference gene primer amplification gave nucleated cell count estimates. Measured with immunoSEQ multiplex PCR; TCRdb has only the in-frame clones, and not every one. V and J calls and clone size follow that table, whereas D and trimming were derived from the DNA. The sample has some 240,000 clones, almost 85% seen once. Seattle's cohort entered during active infection and was followed longitudinally.

J is TRBJ1-2 and V is TRBV3-1 (or the pseudogene TRBV3-2); no definite D call. Sequenced sample: peripheral blood. This clonotype was sampled from a woman between 65 and 79 years old with COVID-19, enrolled during active disease. The CDR3 DNA is TGTGCCAGCAGCCAAGATTGGTTACGGGGAGACTATGGCTACACCTTC. Translating it yields CASSQDWLRGDYGYTF.